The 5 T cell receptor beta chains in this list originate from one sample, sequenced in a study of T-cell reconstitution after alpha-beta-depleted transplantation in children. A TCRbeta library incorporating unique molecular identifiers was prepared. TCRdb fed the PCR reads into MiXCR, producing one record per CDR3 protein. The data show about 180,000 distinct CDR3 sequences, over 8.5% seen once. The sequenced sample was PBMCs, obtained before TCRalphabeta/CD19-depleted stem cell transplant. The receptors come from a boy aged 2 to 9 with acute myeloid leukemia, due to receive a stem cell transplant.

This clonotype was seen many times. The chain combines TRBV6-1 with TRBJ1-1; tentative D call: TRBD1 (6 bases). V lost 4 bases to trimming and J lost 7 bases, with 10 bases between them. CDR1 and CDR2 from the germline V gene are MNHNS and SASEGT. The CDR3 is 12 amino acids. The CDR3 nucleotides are TGTGCCAGCAGTGCCCCAGGGGTTGAAGCTTTCTTT. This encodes CASSAPGVEAFF.

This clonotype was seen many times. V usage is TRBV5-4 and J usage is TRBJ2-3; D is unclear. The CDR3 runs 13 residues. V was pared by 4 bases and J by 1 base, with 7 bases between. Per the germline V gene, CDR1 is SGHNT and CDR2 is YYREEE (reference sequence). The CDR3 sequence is CASSMAGTDTQYF. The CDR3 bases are TGTGCCAGCAGCATGGCAGGCACAGATACGCAGTATTTT.

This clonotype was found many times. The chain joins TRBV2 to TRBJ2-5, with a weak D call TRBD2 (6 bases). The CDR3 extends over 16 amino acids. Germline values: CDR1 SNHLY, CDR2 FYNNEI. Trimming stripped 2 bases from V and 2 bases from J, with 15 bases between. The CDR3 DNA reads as TGTGCCAGCAGTGAAACCCGCGGGGCGCCACAAGAGACCCAGTACTTC. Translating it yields CASSETRGAPQETQYF.

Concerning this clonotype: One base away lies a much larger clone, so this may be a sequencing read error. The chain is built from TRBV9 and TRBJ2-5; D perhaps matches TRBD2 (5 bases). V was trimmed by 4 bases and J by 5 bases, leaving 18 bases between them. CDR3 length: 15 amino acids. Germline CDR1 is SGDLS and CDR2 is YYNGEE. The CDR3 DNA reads TGTGCCAGCAGCCAGTCGCCGGGATTTGGGGAGACCCAGTACTTC. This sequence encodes CASSQSPGFGETQYF. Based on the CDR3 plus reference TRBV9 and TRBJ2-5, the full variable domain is DSGVTQTPKHLITATGQRVTLRCSPRSGDLSVYWYQQSLDQGLQFLIQYYNGEERAKGNILERFSAQQFPDLHSELNLSSLELGDSALYFCASSQSPGFGETQYFGPGTRLLVL.

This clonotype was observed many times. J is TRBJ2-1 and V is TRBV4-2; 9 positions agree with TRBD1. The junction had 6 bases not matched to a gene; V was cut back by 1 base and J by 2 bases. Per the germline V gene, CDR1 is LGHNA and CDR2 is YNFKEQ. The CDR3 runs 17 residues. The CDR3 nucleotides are TGTGCCAGCAGCCAAGCGCACAGGACAGGGGCCTACAATGAGCAGTTCTTC. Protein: CASSQAHRTGAYNEQFF.